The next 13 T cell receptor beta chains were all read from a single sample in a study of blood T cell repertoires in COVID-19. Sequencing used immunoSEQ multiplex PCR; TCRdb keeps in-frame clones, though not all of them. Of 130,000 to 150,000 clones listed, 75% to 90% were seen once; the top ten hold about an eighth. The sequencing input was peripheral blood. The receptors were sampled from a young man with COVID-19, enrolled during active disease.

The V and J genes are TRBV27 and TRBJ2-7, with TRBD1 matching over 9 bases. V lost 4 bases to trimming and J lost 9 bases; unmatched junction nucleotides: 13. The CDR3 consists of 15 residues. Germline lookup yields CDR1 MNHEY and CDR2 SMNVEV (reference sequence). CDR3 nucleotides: TGTGCCAGCAGTTCCCCGGACAGGGGAATGTGGGGGCAGTACTTC. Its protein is CASSSPDRGMWGQYF.

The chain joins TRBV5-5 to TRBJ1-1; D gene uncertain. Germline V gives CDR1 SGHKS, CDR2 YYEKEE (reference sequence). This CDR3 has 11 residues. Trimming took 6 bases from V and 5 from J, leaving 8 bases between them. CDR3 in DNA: TGTGCCAGCACCCTCAGGACTGAAGCTTTCTTT. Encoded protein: CASTLRTEAFF.

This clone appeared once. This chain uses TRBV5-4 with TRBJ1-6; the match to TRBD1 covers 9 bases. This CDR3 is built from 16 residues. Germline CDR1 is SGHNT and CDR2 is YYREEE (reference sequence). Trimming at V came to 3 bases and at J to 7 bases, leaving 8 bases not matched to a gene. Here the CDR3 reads CASSSARDRANSPLHF. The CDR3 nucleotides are TGTGCCAGCAGCTCGGCCAGGGACAGGGCCAATTCACCCCTCCACTTT.

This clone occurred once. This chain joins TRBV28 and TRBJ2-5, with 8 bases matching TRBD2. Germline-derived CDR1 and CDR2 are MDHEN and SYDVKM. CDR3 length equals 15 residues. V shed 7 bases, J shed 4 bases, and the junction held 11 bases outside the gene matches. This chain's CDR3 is CASTPERGQGETQYF. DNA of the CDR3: TGTGCCAGCACCCCCGAGCGGGGGCAAGGAGAGACCCAGTACTTC.

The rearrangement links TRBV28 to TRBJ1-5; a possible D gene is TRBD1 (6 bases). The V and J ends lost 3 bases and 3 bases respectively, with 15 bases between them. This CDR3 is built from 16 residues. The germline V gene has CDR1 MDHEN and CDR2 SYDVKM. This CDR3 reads CASSFMQDRPNQPQHF. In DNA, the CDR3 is TGTGCCAGCAGTTTCATGCAGGACAGACCCAATCAGCCCCAGCATTTT.

CDR3 amino acids: CASSRQGARDTQYF. The CDR3 DNA sequence: TGTGCCAGCAGCAGACAGGGGGCAAGAGATACGCAGTATTTT. The chain joins TRBV9 to TRBJ2-3, with 10 bases aligning to TRBD1. Trimming removed 4 bases from V and 5 bases from J; junction bases left unmatched: 4. Germline CDR1 and CDR2: SGDLS and YYNGEE. CDR3 length: 14 amino acids.

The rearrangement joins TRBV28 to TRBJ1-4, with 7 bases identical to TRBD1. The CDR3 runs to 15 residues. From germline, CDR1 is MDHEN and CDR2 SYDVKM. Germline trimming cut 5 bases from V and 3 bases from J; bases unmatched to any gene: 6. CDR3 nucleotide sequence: TGTGCCAGCAGTCGAACAGGGGTTGCTAATGAAAAACTGTTTTTT. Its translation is CASSRTGVANEKLFF.

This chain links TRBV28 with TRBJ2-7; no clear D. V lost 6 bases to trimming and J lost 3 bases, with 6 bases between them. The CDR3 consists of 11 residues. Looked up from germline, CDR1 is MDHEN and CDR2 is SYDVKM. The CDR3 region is CASRDFYEQYF. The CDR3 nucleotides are TGTGCCAGCAGAGACTTCTACGAGCAGTACTTC.

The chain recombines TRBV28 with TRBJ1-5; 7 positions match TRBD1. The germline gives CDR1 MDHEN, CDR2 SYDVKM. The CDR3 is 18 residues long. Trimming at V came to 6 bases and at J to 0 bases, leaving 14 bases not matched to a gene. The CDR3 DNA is TGTGCCAGCAGGCGGACAGGCGCGGAGTTCCTTAGCAATCAGCCCCAGCATTTT. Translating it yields CASRRTGAEFLSNQPQHF.

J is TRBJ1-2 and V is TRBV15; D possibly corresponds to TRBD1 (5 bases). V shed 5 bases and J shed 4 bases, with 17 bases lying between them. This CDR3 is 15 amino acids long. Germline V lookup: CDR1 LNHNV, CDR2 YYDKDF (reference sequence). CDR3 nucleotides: TGTGCCACCAGCCCAGGTGGCAGGGAGGCCTATGGCTACACCTTC. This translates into CATSPGGREAYGYTF.

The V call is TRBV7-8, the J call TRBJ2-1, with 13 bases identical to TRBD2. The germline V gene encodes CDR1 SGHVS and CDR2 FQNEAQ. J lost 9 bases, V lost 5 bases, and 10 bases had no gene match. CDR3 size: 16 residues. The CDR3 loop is CASSPPTSGRVFEQFF. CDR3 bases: TGTGCCAGCAGCCCCCCTACTAGCGGGAGGGTATTTGAGCAGTTCTTC.

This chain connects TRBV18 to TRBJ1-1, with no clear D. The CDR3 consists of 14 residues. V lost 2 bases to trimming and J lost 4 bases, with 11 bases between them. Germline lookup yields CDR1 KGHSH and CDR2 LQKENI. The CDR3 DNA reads TGTGCCAGCTCACCAGAGACTCCAAGCACTGAAGCTTTCTTT. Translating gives CASSPETPSTEAFF.

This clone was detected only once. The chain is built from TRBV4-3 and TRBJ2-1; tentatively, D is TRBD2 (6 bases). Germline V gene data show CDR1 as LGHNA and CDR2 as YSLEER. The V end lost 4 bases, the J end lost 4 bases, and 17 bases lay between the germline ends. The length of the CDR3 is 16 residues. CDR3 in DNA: TGCGCCAGCAGCCCAACTTTGGCGGGGCCGTACAATGAGCAGTTCTTC. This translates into CASSPTLAGPYNEQFF.